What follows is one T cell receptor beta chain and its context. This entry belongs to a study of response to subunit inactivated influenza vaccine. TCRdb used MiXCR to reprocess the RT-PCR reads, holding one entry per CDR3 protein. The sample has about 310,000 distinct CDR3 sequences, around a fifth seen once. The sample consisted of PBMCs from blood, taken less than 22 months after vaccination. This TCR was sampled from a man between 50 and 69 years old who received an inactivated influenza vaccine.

The CDR3 nucleotides read TGTGCCAGCACCAACTACTCCTACAATGAGCAGTTCTTC. The encoded protein is CASTNYSYNEQFF. The chain uses TRBV12-3 or TRBV12-4 and TRBJ2-1; D gene unclear. CDR3 length equals 13 residues. Trimming removed 7 bases at V and 0 bases at J, with 7 bases between.